This section outlines one T cell receptor beta chain sequence together with its context. Per germline, CDR1 SGHRS and CDR2 YFSETQ. This CDR3 comprises 15 residues. Losses at the gene ends were 3 bases for V and 6 bases for J; bases not matched to a gene: 8. The sorted Tregs were CD4+CD25+CD127-/low cells. Full-length variable regions came from constant-region reverse primers plus semi-nested Nested Universal Primer A PCR. Via MiXCR, TCRdb re-called the 5' RACE reads, giving one row per CDR3 protein. Of several thousand distinct CDR3 sequences listed, under 50% are singletons. The TCR comes from a female donor with breast cancer. Input material: Tregs sorted from a lymph node. This chain joins TRBV5-1 and TRBJ2-1, with TRBD1 matching over 8 bases. The CDR3 sequence: CASSSDRGGLNEQFF. In DNA, the CDR3 is TGCGCCAGCAGCTCTGACAGGGGAGGACTCAATGAGCAGTTCTTC.